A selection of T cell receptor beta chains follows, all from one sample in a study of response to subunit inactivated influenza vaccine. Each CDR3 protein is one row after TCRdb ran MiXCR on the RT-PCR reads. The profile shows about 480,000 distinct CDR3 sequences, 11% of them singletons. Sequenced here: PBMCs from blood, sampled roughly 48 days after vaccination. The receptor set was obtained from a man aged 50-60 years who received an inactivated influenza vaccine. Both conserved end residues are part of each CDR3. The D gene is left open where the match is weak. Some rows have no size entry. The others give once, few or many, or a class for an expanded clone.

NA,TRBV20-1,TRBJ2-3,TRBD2,CSAPTTSVDTQYF,TGCAGTGCTCCTACCACTAGCGTAGATACGCAGTATTTT
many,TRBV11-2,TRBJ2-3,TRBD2,CASSPRVTSGTDTQYF,TGTGCCAGCAGCCCCAGGGTTACTAGCGGCACAGATACGCAGTATTTT
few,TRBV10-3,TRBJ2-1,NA,CALMAGGYNEQFF,TGTGCCCTCATGGCGGGCGGCTACAATGAGCAGTTCTTC
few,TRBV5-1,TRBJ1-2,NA,CASSQLTAPDGYTF,TGCGCCAGCAGCCAACTGACTGCACCCGATGGCTACACCTTC
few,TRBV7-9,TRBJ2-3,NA,CASSLAGLSGTDTQYF,TGTGCCAGCAGCTTAGCGGGACTCTCAGGCACAGATACGCAGTATTTT
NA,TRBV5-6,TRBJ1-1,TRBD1,CASSLKTGARREAFF,TGTGCCAGCAGCCTGAAGACAGGGGCCCGGCGGGAAGCTTTCTTT
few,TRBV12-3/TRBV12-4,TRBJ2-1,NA,CASSVPGSDEQFF,TGTGCCAGCAGTGTCCCCGGTTCCGATGAGCAGTTCTTC
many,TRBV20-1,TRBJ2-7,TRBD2,CSARGTSPYEQYF,TGCAGTGCTAGGGGGACTAGTCCCTACGAGCAGTACTTC
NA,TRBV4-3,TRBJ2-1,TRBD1,CASSYGQGARGLTYNEQFF,TGCGCCAGCAGCTATGGACAGGGGGCAAGGGGGTTAACGTACAATGAGCAGTTCTTC
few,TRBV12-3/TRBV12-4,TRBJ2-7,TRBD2,CASSLYRTSGYAYEQYF,TGTGCCAGCAGTTTATATCGGACTAGCGGATATGCCTACGAGCAGTACTTC
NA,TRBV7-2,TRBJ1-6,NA,CASSLESGLVGSPLHF,TGTGCCAGCAGCTTAGAGTCTGGGCTCGTAGGTTCACCCCTCCACTTT
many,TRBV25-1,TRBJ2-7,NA,CASRGYEQYF,TGTGCCAGCAGGGGCTACGAGCAGTACTTC
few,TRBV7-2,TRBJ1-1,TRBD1,CASSLGVRDRGYTEAFF,TGTGCCAGCAGCTTAGGGGTGAGAGACAGGGGGTACACTGAAGCTTTCTTT
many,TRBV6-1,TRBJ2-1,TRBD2,CASTLAGGYNEQFF,TGTGCCAGCACTCTAGCGGGGGGGTACAATGAGCAGTTCTTC
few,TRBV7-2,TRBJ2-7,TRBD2,CASSQIAGPYEQYF,TGTGCCAGCAGCCAAATAGCGGGACCCTACGAGCAGTACTTC
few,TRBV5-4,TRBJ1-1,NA,CASSTRTDLNTEAFF,TGTGCCAGCAGCACCCGGACAGATTTGAACACTGAAGCTTTCTTT
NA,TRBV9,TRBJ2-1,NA,CASRGELYNEQFF,TGTGCCAGCAGGGGGGAACTTTACAATGAGCAGTTCTTC
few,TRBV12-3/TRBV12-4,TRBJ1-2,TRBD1,CASSGDRANYGYTF,TGTGCCAGCAGCGGGGACAGGGCAAACTATGGCTACACCTTC
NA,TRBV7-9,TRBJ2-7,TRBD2,CASSQTGTSGGRSGLYF,TGTGCCAGCAGCCAGACCGGGACTAGCGGGGGCAGATCGGGGTTGTACTTC
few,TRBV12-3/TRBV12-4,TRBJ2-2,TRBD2,CASSLPSGSAVGELFF,TGTGCCAGCAGTTTACCTAGCGGGAGTGCGGTTGGGGAGCTGTTTTTT
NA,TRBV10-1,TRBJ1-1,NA,CASSTATGLNTEAFF,TGCGCCAGCAGTACTGCTACGGGACTGAACACTGAAGCTTTCTTT
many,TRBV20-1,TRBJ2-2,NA,CSASGVWAGELFF,TGCAGTGCTAGCGGGGTCTGGGCCGGGGAGCTGTTTTTT
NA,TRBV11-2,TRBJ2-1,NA,CASSWGPLTNNEQFF,TGTGCCAGCAGCTGGGGACCCCTAACTAACAATGAGCAGTTCTTC
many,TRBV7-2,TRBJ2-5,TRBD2,CASSRSRTSIIETQYF,TGTGCCAGCAGCCGTTCCCGGACTAGTATCATTGAGACCCAGTACTTC
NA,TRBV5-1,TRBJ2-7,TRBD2,CASSLDRGRDEQYF,TGCGCCAGCAGCTTGGATCGGGGGAGGGACGAGCAGTACTTC
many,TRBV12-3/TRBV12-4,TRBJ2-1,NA,CASSRGGGSAYNEQFF,TGTGCCAGCAGTCGGGGCGGCGGGTCGGCCTACAATGAGCAGTTCTTC
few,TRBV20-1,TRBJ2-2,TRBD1,CSAPARDRWGDTGELFF,TGCAGTGCTCCAGCCCGGGACAGGTGGGGGGACACCGGGGAGCTGTTTTTT
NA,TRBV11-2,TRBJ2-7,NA,CASSSLRTPRWQYF,TGTGCCAGCAGCTCACTACGGACCCCACGGTGGCAGTACTTC
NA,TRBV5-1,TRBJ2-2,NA,CASSLDVGALGAGELFF,TGCGCCAGCAGCTTGGATGTGGGGGCGCTTGGCGCCGGGGAGCTGTTTTTT